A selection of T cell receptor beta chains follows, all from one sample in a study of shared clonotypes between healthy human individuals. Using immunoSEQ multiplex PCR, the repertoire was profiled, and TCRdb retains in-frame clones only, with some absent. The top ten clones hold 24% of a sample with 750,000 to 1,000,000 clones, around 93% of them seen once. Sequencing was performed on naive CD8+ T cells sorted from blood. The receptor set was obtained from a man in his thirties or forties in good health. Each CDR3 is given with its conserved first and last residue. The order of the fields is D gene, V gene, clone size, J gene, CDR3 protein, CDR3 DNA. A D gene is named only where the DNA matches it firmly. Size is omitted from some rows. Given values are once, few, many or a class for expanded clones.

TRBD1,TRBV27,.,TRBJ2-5,CASSLLSDRGEETQYF,TGTGCCAGCAGTTTATTATCGGACAGGGGCGAAGAGACCCAGTACTTC
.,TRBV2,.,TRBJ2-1,CASSGDQFF,TGTGCCAGCTCAGGGGATCAGTTCTTC
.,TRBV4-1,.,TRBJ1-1,CASSQDLSEGFTEAFF,TGCGCCAGCAGCCAAGATTTAAGCGAGGGGTTCACTGAAGCTTTCTTT
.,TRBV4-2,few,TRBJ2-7,CASSLTDLKEQYF,TGTGCCAGCAGCCTTACGGACTTAAAGGAGCAGTACTTC
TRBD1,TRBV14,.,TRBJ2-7,CASSQETGGFHEQYF,TGTGCCAGCAGCCAAGAGACAGGGGGCTTCCACGAGCAGTACTTC
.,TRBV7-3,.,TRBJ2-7,CASSRGRSEQYF,TGTGCCAGCAGCCGAGGACGGAGCGAGCAGTACTTC
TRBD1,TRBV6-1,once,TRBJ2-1,CASSEVRGTSPYNELFF,TGTGCCAGCAGTGAGGTCAGGGGGACGAGCCCCTACAATGAGCTTTTCTTC
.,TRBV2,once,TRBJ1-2,CASSGQDYGYTF,TGTGCCAGCAGTGGACAGGACTATGGCTACACCTTC
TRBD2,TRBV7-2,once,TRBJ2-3,CASSLELAAVPDTQYF,TGTGCCAGCAGCTTAGAACTAGCGGCTGTCCCAGATACGCAGTATTTT
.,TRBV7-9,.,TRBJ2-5,CASSVLEGRSQETQYF,TGTGCCAGCAGCGTCTTGGAAGGGAGGAGCCAAGAGACCCAGTACTTC
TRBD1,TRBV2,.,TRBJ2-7,CASQGQVYEQYF,TGTGCCAGCCAGGGACAGGTATACGAGCAGTACTTC
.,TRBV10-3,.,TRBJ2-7,CAISEGEPHEQYF,TGTGCCATCAGTGAAGGGGAGCCCCACGAGCAGTACTTC
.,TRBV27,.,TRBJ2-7,CASSTYRTSYEQYF,TGTGCCAGCAGTACGTACAGGACGTCCTACGAGCAGTACTTC
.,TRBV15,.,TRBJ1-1,CATSGARMGITEAFF,TGTGCCACCAGCGGAGCTCGGATGGGCATCACTGAAGCTTTCTTT
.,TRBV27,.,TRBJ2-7,CASSLAASYEQYF,TGTGCCAGCAGTTTGGCGGCCTCCTACGAGCAGTACTTC
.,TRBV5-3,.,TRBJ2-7,CASSIRVGDYEQYF,TGTGCCAGCAGCATACGGGTAGGGGACTACGAGCAGTACTTC
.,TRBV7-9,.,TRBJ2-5,CASSLEGSKGETQYF,TGTGCCAGCAGCTTAGAGGGTTCCAAGGGGGAGACCCAGTACTTC
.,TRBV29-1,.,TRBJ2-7,CSVGGARGALSEQYF,TGCAGCGTTGGCGGCGCCCGGGGGGCCCTTTCCGAGCAGTACTTC
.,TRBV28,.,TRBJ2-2,CASSLLGYTGELFF,TGTGCCAGCAGTTTATTGGGGTACACCGGGGAGCTGTTTTTT
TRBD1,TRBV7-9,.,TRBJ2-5,CASSRLDRGQETQYF,TGTGCCAGCAGCCGACTTGACAGGGGGCAAGAGACCCAGTACTTC
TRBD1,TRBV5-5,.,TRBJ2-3,CASSEIDRGTLNTQYF,TGTGCCAGCAGCGAAATTGACAGGGGCACACTTAATACGCAGTATTTT
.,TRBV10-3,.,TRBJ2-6,CAISGSSGANVLTF,TGTGCCATCAGTGGTAGCTCTGGGGCCAACGTCCTGACTTTC
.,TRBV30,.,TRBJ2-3,CAWNRWIMGQDTQYF,TGTGCCTGGAACCGCTGGATTATGGGGCAAGATACGCAGTATTTT
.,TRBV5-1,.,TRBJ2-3,CASSLAGITDTQYF,TGCGCCAGCAGCTTGGCCGGGATTACAGATACGCAGTATTTT
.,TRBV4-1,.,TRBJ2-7,CASSQDSGNPYEQYF,TGCGCCAGCAGCCAAGACTCGGGAAACCCCTACGAGCAGTACTTC
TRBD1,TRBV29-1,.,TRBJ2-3,CSVEDSRRVDRGMYF,TGCAGCGTTGAAGATAGTCGACGGGTGGACAGGGGAATGTATTTT
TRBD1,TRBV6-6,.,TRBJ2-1,CASSYQERDRYNEQFF,TGTGCCAGCAGTTACCAGGAACGGGACAGATACAATGAGCAGTTCTTC
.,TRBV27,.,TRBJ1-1,CASSSGGTNTEAFF,TGTGCCAGCAGTTCTGGGGGAACGAACACTGAAGCTTTCTTT
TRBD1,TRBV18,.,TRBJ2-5,CASSPKDRGLQETQYF,TGTGCCAGCTCACCAAAGGACAGGGGACTCCAAGAGACCCAGTACTTC
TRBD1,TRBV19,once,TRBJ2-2,CASSNQYRGRRELFF,TGTGCCAGTAGTAACCAATACAGGGGGCGCAGGGAGCTGTTTTTT
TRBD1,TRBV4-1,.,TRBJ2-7,CASSHTGGRGSYEQYF,TGCGCCAGCAGCCACACAGGGGGGCGCGGATCCTACGAGCAGTACTTC
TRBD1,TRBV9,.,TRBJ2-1,CASSSGTGNNEQFF,TGTGCCAGCAGCTCCGGGACAGGGAACAATGAGCAGTTCTTC
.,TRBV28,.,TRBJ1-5,CASSLVGGVNQPQHF,TGTGCCAGCAGTTTAGTGGGAGGGGTCAATCAGCCCCAGCATTTT
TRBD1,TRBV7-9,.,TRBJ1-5,CASSNTGVREPQHF,TGTGCCAGCAGCAATACAGGGGTGAGAGAGCCCCAGCATTTT
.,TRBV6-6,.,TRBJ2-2,CASSYNNANTGELFF,TGTGCCAGCAGTTACAACAACGCGAACACCGGGGAGCTGTTTTTT